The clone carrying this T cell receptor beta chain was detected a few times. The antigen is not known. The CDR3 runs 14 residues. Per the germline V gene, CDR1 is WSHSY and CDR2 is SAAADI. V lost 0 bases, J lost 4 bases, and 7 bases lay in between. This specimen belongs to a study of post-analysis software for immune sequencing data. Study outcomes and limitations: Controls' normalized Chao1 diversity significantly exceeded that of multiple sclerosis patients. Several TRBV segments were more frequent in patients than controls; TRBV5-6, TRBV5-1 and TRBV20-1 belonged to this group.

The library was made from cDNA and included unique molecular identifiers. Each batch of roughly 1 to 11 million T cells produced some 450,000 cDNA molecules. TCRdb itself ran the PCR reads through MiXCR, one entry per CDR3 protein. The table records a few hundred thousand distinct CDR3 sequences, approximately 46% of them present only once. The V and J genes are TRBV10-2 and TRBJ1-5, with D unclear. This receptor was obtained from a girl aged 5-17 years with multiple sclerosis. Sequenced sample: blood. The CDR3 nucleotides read TGCGCCAGCAGTGAGTCGAGCTTAAATCAGCCCCAGCATTTT. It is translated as CASSESSLNQPQHF.